This T cell receptor beta chain derives from a study of cytomegalovirus exposure and HLA in healthy donors. For the study at large: A prior analysis found roughly 110 million unique TCR beta sequences from 150 million to 200 million T cells.

The CDR3 has 15 amino acids. In germline, CDR1 is SGHVS, CDR2 FNYEAQ. 13 Jbeta primers and 60 Vbeta primers were used for the PCR. Sequenced by immunoSEQ multiplex PCR; TCRdb stores in-frame clones only, minus some. This table holds some 150,000 clones, 75% to 80% found once. The chain links TRBV7-6 to TRBJ2-5; 11 nucleotides align to TRBD1. The end of the DNA fits TRBJ2-7 better, so the J call may be wrong. The TCR originated in a man between 35 and 55 years old in good health and CMV-seropositive. Material: PBMCs. CDR3 bases: TGTGCCAGCAGCCCGCGGACAGGGGGCGGCTACGAGCAGTACTTC. Its protein product is CASSPRTGGGYEQYF.